These 23 T cell receptor beta chains came from one sample sequenced in a study of blood T cell repertoires in COVID-19. TCRdb's copy holds only in-frame clones and misses some; the assay was immunoSEQ multiplex PCR. The repertoire holds around 480,000 clones, approximately 88% seen once, with around 12% in the top ten. The material sequenced was peripheral blood. The receptors here all came from a woman aged 50 to 60 with COVID-19, enrolled during active disease.

The rearrangement links TRBV5-8 to TRBJ1-4; TRBD1 matches 9 bases. The CDR3 has 14 amino acids. Trimming at V came to 4 bases and at J to 4 bases, leaving 2 bases not matched to a gene. CDR1 is SGHTS and CDR2 is YDEGEE in the germline V gene. The CDR3 spells CASSPTGGNEKLFF. For the CDR3, the DNA is TGTGCCAGCAGCCCGACAGGGGGTAATGAAAAACTGTTTTTT.

The V and J genes are TRBV19 and TRBJ2-3; D gene ambiguous. Germline CDR1 and CDR2: LNHDA and SQIVND (reference sequence). The CDR3 consists of 14 residues. V lost 1 base, J lost 0 bases, and 5 bases lay in between. This CDR3 reads CASSIGVSTDTQYF. CDR3 DNA: TGTGCCAGTAGTATAGGAGTTAGCACAGATACGCAGTATTTT.

CDR3 loop: CASSLTPGEQYF. As DNA, the CDR3 is TGTGCCAGCAGTTTAACCCCGGGCGAGCAGTACTTC. V usage is TRBV12-3 or TRBV12-4 and J usage is TRBJ2-7, with D unresolved. The CDR3 has 12 residues. Trimming cost V 2 bases and J 6 bases, with 8 bases left between them.

The chain combines TRBV29-1 with TRBJ2-5; no firm D call. The germline CDR1 and CDR2 sequences are SQVTM and ANQGSEA. With 1 base removed from V and 3 bases from J, the gap between germline ends came to 9 bases. The CDR3 totals 13 residues. Here the CDR3 DNA reads TGCAGCGTTGAAGGCCCCAGAAAAGAGACCCAGTACTTC. This translates into CSVEGPRKETQYF.

V is TRBV3-1 (or the pseudogene TRBV3-2) and J is TRBJ2-1, with D hard to call. Germline V gene data show CDR1 as LGHDT and CDR2 as YNNKEL (reference sequence). V was shortened by 1 base and J by 5 bases, with 12 bases between the two germline ends. This CDR3 has 15 residues. CDR3 coding DNA: TGTGCCAGCAGCCAAGGAACGGCTGCGGACAATGAGCAGTTCTTC. Encoded protein: CASSQGTAADNEQFF.

The chain couples TRBV29-1 to TRBJ1-1; D not resolved. V was cut by 2 bases and J by 0 bases, with 10 bases left in between. CDR3 length: 14 residues. Germline V lookup: CDR1 SQVTM, CDR2 ANQGSEA. The CDR3 region has the DNA TGCAGCGTTGAACTGTACGGGGTGAACACTGAAGCTTTCTTT. This translates into CSVELYGVNTEAFF.

The CDR3 DNA is TGTGCCTGGAGCCCCGGGAGGAACACTGAAGCTTTCTTT. It translates to CAWSPGRNTEAFF. The rearrangement links TRBV30 to TRBJ1-1; D is undetermined. This CDR3 contains 13 residues. V was trimmed by 3 bases and J by 1 base, leaving 9 bases between them. Per the germline V gene, CDR1 is GTSNPN and CDR2 is SVGIG (reference sequence).

The rearrangement links TRBV7-2 to TRBJ1-1, with D unresolved. V was cut by 3 bases and J by 2 bases, with 16 bases left in between. Germline V CDR1 and CDR2: SGHTA, FQGNSA. This CDR3 comprises 16 residues. CDR3 nucleotide sequence: TGTGCCAGCAGCTTCTCCGGAGAGGTCGGAAACACTGAAGCTTTCTTT. It codes for CASSFSGEVGNTEAFF.

The chain is built from TRBV5-6 and TRBJ2-7, with 7 nucleotides matching TRBD1. In germline, CDR1 is SGHDT, CDR2 YYEEEE. The trim removed 2 bases at V and 2 bases at J, leaving 4 bases unmatched. The CDR3 is made up of 14 amino acids. The CDR3 region has the DNA TGTGCCAGCAGCTTACAGGGGAGCCCCTACGAGCAGTACTTC. This gives the protein CASSLQGSPYEQYF.

The chain combines TRBV3-1 (or the pseudogene TRBV3-2) with TRBJ2-6; D might be TRBD2 (5 bases). Germline V gene sequence: CDR1 LGHDT, CDR2 YNNKEL (reference sequence). The length of the CDR3 is 16 residues. The V and J ends lost 3 bases and 0 bases respectively, with 9 bases between them. CDR3 loop: CASSHVRGSGANVLTF. In DNA form, the CDR3 reads TGTGCCAGCAGCCATGTACGGGGCTCTGGGGCCAACGTCCTGACTTTC.

CDR3 loop: CASSFDRETQYF. CDR3 sequence (DNA): TGTGCCAGCAGTTTCGACAGGGAGACCCAGTACTTC. The genes are TRBV28 and TRBJ2-5, with D possibly matching TRBD1 (6 bases). In germline, CDR1 is MDHEN, CDR2 SYDVKM. This CDR3 is built from 12 residues. V was clipped by 3 bases and J by 5 bases, with 7 bases between them.

The J gene is TRBJ1-1, the V gene TRBV5-8; TRBD1 might be the D (5 bases). The CDR3 covers 15 residues. Trimming stripped 0 bases from V and 6 bases from J, with 15 bases between. Per the germline V gene, CDR1 is SGHTS and CDR2 is YDEGEE. The CDR3 is CASSLGVRGYSEAFF. CDR3 coding DNA: TGTGCCAGCAGCTTGGGGGTTCGGGGGTACTCTGAAGCTTTCTTT.

The rearrangement uses TRBV27 and TRBJ2-5, with 11 bases aligning to TRBD1. Germline CDR1 MNHEY, CDR2 SMNVEV (reference sequence). This CDR3 region has 18 residues. Trimming cost V 1 base and J 5 bases; bases outside gene matches: 12. This CDR3 reads CASSLFWTGGLAGETQYF. The CDR3 region has the DNA TGTGCCAGCAGTTTATTTTGGACAGGGGGCCTGGCGGGGGAGACCCAGTACTTC.

V usage is TRBV28 and J usage is TRBJ2-7, with D possibly matching TRBD1 (6 bases). The V and J ends lost 5 bases and 6 bases respectively, with 20 bases between them. Germline values: CDR1 MDHEN, CDR2 SYDVKM. The CDR3 totals 15 residues. In nucleotides, the CDR3 is TGTGCCAGCAGTCTACAAATCTATAGGGGGATCGAGCAGTACTTC. Encoded protein: CASSLQIYRGIEQYF.

The chain uses TRBV5-1 and TRBJ1-2; 9 bases align to TRBD1. The CDR3 covers 14 residues. V lost 4 bases and J lost 3; bases outside the gene matches: 4. Germline V gives CDR1 SGHRS, CDR2 YFSETQ. The CDR3 here is CASSTRDRDYGYTF. CDR3 DNA: TGCGCCAGCAGCACACGGGACAGGGACTATGGCTACACCTTC.

V and J are TRBV24-1 and TRBJ2-3; D unclear. V was trimmed by 3 bases and J by 3 bases, leaving 12 bases between them. The germline V gene has CDR1 KGHDR and CDR2 SFDVKD. The CDR3 totals 15 residues. CDR3 in amino acids: CATSDPTLPTDTQYF. The CDR3 bases are TGTGCCACCAGTGATCCGACTTTGCCGACAGATACGCAGTATTTT.

This chain links TRBV4-1 with TRBJ2-7; perhaps TRBD1 as D (5 bases). CDR3 size: 14 residues. The germline V gene has CDR1 MGHRA and CDR2 YSYEKL. The V gene lost 3 bases and the J gene lost 3 bases, with 12 bases spanning the gap. This CDR3 is CASSHLGDSYEQYF. Here the CDR3 DNA reads TGCGCCAGCAGCCACCTAGGCGACAGCTACGAGCAGTACTTC.

This chain uses TRBV9 with TRBJ2-3, with D perhaps matching TRBD2 (6 bases). The CDR3 loop spans 16 amino acids. Germline V gene sequence: CDR1 SGDLS, CDR2 YYNGEE. V was shortened by 0 bases and J by 2 bases, with 13 bases between the two germline ends. The CDR3 protein is CASSVEASAYTDTQYF. The CDR3, as DNA: TGTGCCAGCAGCGTAGAGGCTAGCGCCTACACAGATACGCAGTATTTT.

The chain couples TRBV11-2 to TRBJ1-6; D might be TRBD1 (6 bases). The CDR3 loop spans 12 amino acids. Germline loops: CDR1 SGHAT, CDR2 FQNNGV. The V end lost 4 bases, the J end lost 14 bases, and 12 bases lay between the germline ends. In nucleotides, the CDR3 is TGTGCCAGCAGCTCCCAGGGGAAAGCCCTCCACTTT. Protein product: CASSSQGKALHF.

J is TRBJ2-1 and V is TRBV7-9; TRBD2 aligns across 16 bases. This CDR3 is built from 19 residues. V lost 5 bases to trimming and J lost 3 bases; unmatched junction nucleotides: 10. CDR1 and CDR2 from the germline V gene are SEHNR and FQNEAQ (reference sequence). For the CDR3, the DNA is TGTGCCAGCAGCCAAATGGGACTAGCGGGGGGGCATTTCTACAATGAGCAGTTCTTC. Protein: CASSQMGLAGGHFYNEQFF.

This chain joins TRBV5-1 and TRBJ2-1; 7 nucleotides align to TRBD1. Germline V CDR1 and CDR2: SGHRS, YFSETQ. V lost 4 bases, J lost 0 bases, and 7 bases stayed unmatched. The CDR3 runs to 16 residues. In DNA form, the CDR3 reads TGCGCCAGCAGCACCGCTGCAGGGGGCTCCTACAATGAGCAGTTCTTC. It translates to CASSTAAGGSYNEQFF.

The V and J genes are TRBV27 and TRBJ2-7, with TRBD1 as a possible D gene (6 bases). The CDR3 consists of 15 residues. Trimming removed 5 bases from V and 6 bases from J, with 20 bases in between. Germline assignment: CDR1 MNHEY and CDR2 SMNVEV (reference sequence). CDR3 amino acids: CASSDGPGQPIEQYF. Here the CDR3 DNA reads TGTGCCAGCAGTGACGGGCCGGGACAACCGATCGAGCAGTACTTC.

Turning to this clone: The same CDR3 is also encoded by other DNA sequences in this sample. The chain links TRBV5-1 to TRBJ2-2; 7 bases line up with TRBD1. From germline, CDR1 is SGHRS and CDR2 YFSETQ. Trimming cost V 5 bases and J 0 bases; bases outside gene matches: 4. This CDR3 is 15 amino acids long. CDR3 sequence (DNA): TGCGCCAGCAGTCTTGACAGGGCGAACACCGGGGAGCTGTTTTTT. This sequence encodes CASSLDRANTGELFF. Together with reference TRBV5-1 and TRBJ2-2, the CDR3 gives the full variable domain: KAGVTQTPRYLIKTRGQQVTLSCSPISGHRSVSWYQQTPGQGLQFLFEYFSETQRNKGNFPGRFSGRQFSNSRSEMNVSTLELGDSALYLCASSLDRANTGELFFGEGSRLTVL.